This TCR beta chain was retrieved from a study of blood T cell repertoires in COVID-19. Across the whole study: PBMCs, B-cell-depleted T cells, or T cells provided the cDNA or gDNA that made up the material.

Libraries were prepared by immunoSEQ multiplex PCR; TCRdb keeps only in-frame clonotypes and omits some of them. Seen here are roughly 190,000 clones, approximately 88% observed once, and the top ten hold more than 2.5%. Germline assignment: CDR1 MDHEN and CDR2 SYDVKM. The V end lost 7 bases, the J end lost 5 bases, and 18 bases lay between the germline ends. This CDR3 spans 14 amino acids. Sequencing was carried out using PBMCs or T cells enriched from blood (not recorded which). The rearrangement uses TRBV28 and TRBJ2-7; D possibly corresponds to TRBD1 (6 bases). The TCR originated in a young woman who had recovered from COVID-19. CDR3 nucleotides: TGTGCCAGCACCCTCGCAGGGGCTTTGAACGAGCAGTACTTC. As protein: CASTLAGALNEQYF. The full variable domain, with the rest looked up from reference TRBV28 and TRBJ2-7, is DVKVTQSSRYLVKRTGEKVFLECVQDMDHENMFWYRQDPGLGLRLIYFSYDVKMKEKGDIPEGYSVSREKKERFSLILESASTNQTSMYLCASTLAGALNEQYFGPGTRLTVT.